This section outlines one T cell receptor beta chain sequence together with its context. The target antigen is unknown. A single base separates this from a much larger clone, so it may be a read error. Regions amplified from RNA transcripts were the TCR beta CDR3 regions. First-round RT-PCR with HTBI primers amplified the TCR CDR3 region. TCRdb ran MiXCR on the multiplex PCR reads and lists one entry per CDR3 protein. The table has almost 600,000 distinct CDR3 sequences, roughly 46% seen once; the top ten hold about 8.3%. This sample is drawn from a study of T cells in Graves' hyperthyroidism and ophthalmopathy. Study conclusions and caveats: Most expanded thyroid clonotypes above 0.001 also appeared in blood.

Newly diagnosed patients aged 18 to 65 had hyperthyroidism of under 2 months' duration. Diagnoses were established using clinical symptoms, serum thyroxine and TRAb, thyroid ultrasound and orbital computed tomography. The germline gives CDR1 ENHRY, CDR2 SYGVKD. V was pared by 4 bases and J by 5 bases, with 8 bases between. This CDR3 comprises 12 residues. This sequence was found in a woman under 30 with Graves' hyperthyroidism. What was sequenced was peripheral blood or thyroid tissue (not recorded which). The chain has TRBV10-3 and TRBJ2-5; D is uncertain. This chain's CDR3 is CAISVGSETQYF. The CDR3 coding sequence is TGTGCCATCAGTGTAGGGTCTGAGACCCAGTACTTC.